This is a list of T cell receptor beta chains from one sample in a study of cytomegalovirus exposure and HLA in healthy donors. Sequencing used immunoSEQ multiplex PCR; TCRdb keeps in-frame clones, though not all of them. This sample yields approximately 160,000 clones, of which around 82% are seen a single time; more than 0.35% belongs to the top ten. Material for sequencing was PBMCs. The source is a boy younger than 10 in good health and CMV-seronegative. The CDR3 runs from the conserved cysteine through the conserved F or W. The D gene is left open where the match is weak. The size field is filled for only some rows; it gives once, few, many or a size class.

v_call	clone_size	j_call	d_call	cdr3_nt	cdr3_aa
TRBV9	-	TRBJ2-7	TRBD2	TGTGCCAGCAGCTTTCGACTAGCCGAACCCTACGAGCAGTACTTC	CASSFRLAEPYEQYF
TRBV30	-	TRBJ2-1	-	TGTGCCTGGAGTGGGGCCCCTCAATCCTACAATGAGCAGTTCTTC	CAWSGAPQSYNEQFF
TRBV19	once	TRBJ1-1	-	TGTGCCAGTAGTATAGCCCCAGGGAGGGTCACTGAAGCTTTCTTT	CASSIAPGRVTEAFF
TRBV10-3	-	TRBJ1-6	-	TGTGCCATCAGTGGGGGCCCGGGACAAAGCCTCCACTTT	CAISGGPGQSLHF
TRBV7-9	few	TRBJ2-5	-	TGTGCCAGCAGCTTAGCCGGGGGACCAGAGACCCAGTACTTC	CASSLAGGPETQYF
TRBV5-4	-	TRBJ1-2	-	TGTGCCAGCAGCTTTCAGGGTGTGGGCTATGGCTACACCTTC	CASSFQGVGYGYTF
TRBV28	-	TRBJ2-1	TRBD2	TGTGCCAGCAGTTTATCTAGCGGGATGCACAATGAGCAGTTCTTC	CASSLSSGMHNEQFF
TRBV25-1	-	TRBJ2-7	TRBD2	TGTGCCAGCAGCCGACTAGCGTCCTCCTACGAGCAGTACTTC	CASSRLASSYEQYF
TRBV7-2	-	TRBJ1-2	TRBD1	TGTGCCAGCAGCACCGGGACAGTAGTCTATGGCTACACCTTC	CASSTGTVVYGYTF
TRBV7-2	once	TRBJ1-2	-	TGTGCCAGCAGCTTACGCCGGGGGGACTATGGCTACACCTTC	CASSLRRGDYGYTF
TRBV5-1	-	TRBJ1-4	-	TGCGCCAGCAGCTTGGAAGGGAGTACAACTAATGAAAAACTGTTTTTT	CASSLEGSTTNEKLFF
TRBV18	-	TRBJ2-5	TRBD2	TGTGCCAGCTCACCACCTGCGGGAGGGGGAGAGACCCAGTACTTC	CASSPPAGGGETQYF
TRBV27	-	TRBJ2-7	TRBD2	TGTGCCAGCAGTCCCCGACTAGCGGCTTCCGAGCAGTACTTC	CASSPRLAASEQYF
TRBV2	few	TRBJ1-1	-	TGTGCCAGCAGTGTCGGCAGGGCGAACACTGAAGCTTTCTTT	CASSVGRANTEAFF
TRBV7-9	-	TRBJ1-1	-	TGTGCCAGCAGCCCGGGGGGAGACGGGGCCGATAGGGCTTTCTTT	CASSPGGDGADRAFF
TRBV6-5	-	TRBJ2-2	TRBD1	TGTGCCAGCAGGGGGGACAGGGCCACCGGGGAGCTGTTTTTT	CASRGDRATGELFF
TRBV11-2	once	TRBJ2-5	TRBD2	TGTGCCAGCAGCTTGGTAGCGGGAGGAGTAGAGACCCAGTACTTC	CASSLVAGGVETQYF
TRBV4-2	-	TRBJ2-2	TRBD1	TGTGCCAGCAGCCAAGTGAGGGGGCCCCTTGCGGACACCGGGGAGCTGTTTTTT	CASSQVRGPLADTGELFF
TRBV5-6	few	TRBJ1-1	-	TGTGCCAGCAGCTTGGGTAGCGGGACTGAAGCTTTCTTT	CASSLGSGTEAFF
TRBV7-9	-	TRBJ2-2	-	TGTGCCAGCAGCCTATGGACAGTCACCGGGGAGCTGTTTTTT	CASSLWTVTGELFF
TRBV27	-	TRBJ2-1	-	TGTGCCAGCACCCAGGTGGGGGCCCGCTCCTACAATGAGCAGTTCTTC	CASTQVGARSYNEQFF
TRBV27	-	TRBJ2-1	-	TGTGCCAGCAGTCTCGGGACTTCCCCTTACCTTAAGGGGCAGTTCTTC	CASSLGTSPYLKGQFF
TRBV7-6	-	TRBJ2-5	TRBD1	TGTGCCAGCAGCTTGACAGGGGGGGAGACCCAGTACTTC	CASSLTGGETQYF
TRBV4-2	-	TRBJ1-3	-	TGTGCCAGCAGCCAAGACCGAGGTGGAAACACCATATATTTT	CASSQDRGGNTIYF
TRBV5-1	-	TRBJ1-1	-	TGCGCCAGCAGCTTGGGCAGGGTGAACACTGAAGCTTTCTTT	CASSLGRVNTEAFF
TRBV5-1	few	TRBJ2-7	-	TGCGCCAGCAGCTTGTCCGGAGGCCGAGGGAACTACGAGCAGTACTTC	CASSLSGGRGNYEQYF
TRBV2	-	TRBJ2-5	-	TGTGCCAGCAGGACAGTGAGGGAGACCCAGTACTTC	CASRTVRETQYF
TRBV9	-	TRBJ1-2	-	TGTGCCAGCAGCGCAAACCGGGACTCAACGCATGGCTACACCTTC	CASSANRDSTHGYTF
TRBV5-1	-	TRBJ1-2	TRBD1	TGCGCCAGCAGCACCGGGACAGGGGCCTCCGGGGGGTATGGCTACACCTTC	CASSTGTGASGGYGYTF
TRBV4-1	-	TRBJ2-3	-	TGCGCCAGCAGCCAAGACCCCCGGGACATTTTCCGCACAGATACGCAGTATTTT	CASSQDPRDIFRTDTQYF
TRBV27	-	TRBJ2-3	TRBD2	TGTGCCAGCAGTTTATATCGGACTAGCGGGAAGGTTCTCAGCACAGATACGCAGTATTTT	CASSLYRTSGKVLSTDTQYF
TRBV6-1	-	TRBJ2-5	TRBD2	TGTGCCAGCAGTGAAGCGCTAGCGGGAATGGAGACCCAGTACTTC	CASSEALAGMETQYF
TRBV18	-	TRBJ1-1	-	TGTGCCAGCTCACCACCGTGGGCAGCTTCTATGAACACTGAAGCTTTCTTT	CASSPPWAASMNTEAFF
TRBV7-2	-	TRBJ1-5	TRBD1	TGTGCCAGCAGTTTTGATGACAGGGGGCTCCCTTATAGCAATCAGCCCCAGCATTTT	CASSFDDRGLPYSNQPQHF
TRBV7-3	-	TRBJ1-2	-	TGTGCCAGCAGCTTAACGGGCAGGGGCCGCTATGGCTACACCTTC	CASSLTGRGRYGYTF
TRBV28	-	TRBJ2-4	-	TGTGCCAGCAGTTTCCGGCTCTGGAGTGAGGCCAAAAACATTCAGTACTTC	CASSFRLWSEAKNIQYF
TRBV23-1	-	TRBJ2-7	TRBD2	TGCGCCGGCGTAAAAGAGCCTAGCGGGAGCTACGAGCAGTACTTC	CAGVKEPSGSYEQYF
TRBV19	once	TRBJ1-5	-	TGTGCCAGTAGTATATGGGGCCTGAGCAATCAGCCCCAGCATTTT	CASSIWGLSNQPQHF
TRBV7-9	once	TRBJ1-2	-	TGTGCCAGTCGTCCGGATGTCAGGGAAGGCTACACCTTC	CASRPDVREGYTF
TRBV19	-	TRBJ1-2	-	TGTGCCAGTTCTCTGGGGACAAACTATGGCTACACCTTC	CASSLGTNYGYTF
TRBV5-1	-	TRBJ2-3	-	TGCGCCAGCGGCGGGGCGGAAATCACAGATACGCAGTATTTT	CASGGAEITDTQYF
TRBV7-9	-	TRBJ2-3	-	TGTGCCAGCAGCTTTTTTGTCAGCAGTACGGGTACAGATACGCAGTATTTT	CASSFFVSSTGTDTQYF